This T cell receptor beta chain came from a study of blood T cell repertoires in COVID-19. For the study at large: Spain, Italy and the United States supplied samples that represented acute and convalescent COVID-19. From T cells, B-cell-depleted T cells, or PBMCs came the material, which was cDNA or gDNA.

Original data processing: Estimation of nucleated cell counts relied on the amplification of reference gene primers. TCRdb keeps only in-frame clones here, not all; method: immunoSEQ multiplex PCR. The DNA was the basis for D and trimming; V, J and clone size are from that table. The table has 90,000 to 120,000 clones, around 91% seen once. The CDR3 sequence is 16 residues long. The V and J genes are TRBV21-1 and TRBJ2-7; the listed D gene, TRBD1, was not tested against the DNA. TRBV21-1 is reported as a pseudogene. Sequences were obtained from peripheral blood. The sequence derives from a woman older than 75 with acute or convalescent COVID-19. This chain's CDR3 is CASSKVRDRGGYEQYF. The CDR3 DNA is TGTGCCAGCAGCAAAGTGAGGGACAGGGGGGGTTACGAGCAGTACTTC.